This T cell receptor (beta chain) was sequenced for a study of blood T cells in healthy people across ages. Study-level points and caveats: In older individuals, TCR beta diversity per million T cells was lower, falling roughly linearly with age.

Looked up from germline, CDR1 is DFQATT and CDR2 is SNEGSKA (reference sequence). CDR3 length: 13 residues. J was trimmed by 4 bases and V by 6 bases; bases with no gene match: 5. This clonotype appeared a single time. Its cognate antigen is unknown. Sample-barcoded 5' priming and a J-beta primer mix drove a second PCR of about 6 to 12 cycles. MiXCR, applied by TCRdb to the 5' RACE reads, yields one record per CDR3 protein. The sample lists roughly 1,500,000 distinct CDR3 sequences; 34% were seen once. The rearrangement uses TRBV20-1 and TRBJ1-5, with TRBD1 matching over 8 bases. Sequencing was done on a sample of blood. This TCR was recovered from a woman in her twenties or thirties in good health. CDR3 protein: CSARTGINQPQHF. As DNA, the CDR3 is TGCAGTGCCCGGACAGGGATAAATCAGCCCCAGCATTTT.